The next 31 T cell receptor beta chains were all read from a single sample in a study of T cells after yellow fever vaccination. TCRdb re-called the 5' RACE reads through MiXCR, storing one row per CDR3 protein. The sample holds about 30,000 distinct CDR3 sequences, 4.4% seen once. The sample in question was CD8+ T cells sorted from PBMCs, obtained 5 days after the yellow fever booster vaccination. Receptor source: a man in his thirties or forties who received the YFV17D yellow fever vaccine.

This clonotype was recorded many times. The rearrangement links TRBV6-1 to TRBJ1-5; perhaps TRBD1 as D (5 bases). The V and J ends lost 4 bases and 3 bases respectively, with 16 bases between them. The CDR3 extends over 16 amino acids. Per the germline V gene, CDR1 is MNHNS and CDR2 is SASEGT. In DNA, the CDR3 is TGTGCCAGCAGTGGAAGTGGGGGACTTTCCAATCAGCCCCAGCATTTT. This encodes CASSGSGGLSNQPQHF.

This clonotype is labeled medium-sized. This chain links TRBV10-2 with TRBJ2-2; 7 bases align to TRBD1. Germline CDR1 is WSHSY and CDR2 is SAAADI. The CDR3 extends over 15 amino acids. V trimming: 3 bases; J trimming: 7 bases; junction bases outside the gene matches: 8. The CDR3 here is CASSERDSKGGELFF. As DNA, the CDR3 is TGCGCCAGCAGTGAAAGGGACAGTAAGGGCGGGGAGCTGTTTTTT.

The sample holds many counts of this clonotype. The chain's CDR3 is CASSLAGQWGVHVLTF. The DNA of the CDR3 is TGTGCCAGCAGCTTAGCGGGACAATGGGGTGTGCACGTCCTGACTTTC. V usage is TRBV7-2 and J usage is TRBJ2-6, with D possibly being TRBD1 (6 bases). The germline V gene encodes CDR1 SGHTA and CDR2 FQGNSA. The CDR3 runs 16 residues. V gave up 0 bases and J gave up 11 bases, with 17 bases separating them.

This clonotype showed up many times. The V and J genes are TRBV7-2 and TRBJ1-1; the match to TRBD1 covers 8 bases. The CDR3 sequence is 14 residues long. Looked up from germline, CDR1 is SGHTA and CDR2 is FQGNSA. Trimming took 3 bases from V and 4 from J; bases not matched to a gene: 4. The CDR3 region has the DNA TGTGCCAGCAGCTTCAGGGGGCTTGGCACTGAAGCTTTCTTT. This gives the protein CASSFRGLGTEAFF.

This clonotype was detected many times. The chain is built from TRBV15 and TRBJ2-3, with a possible D match to TRBD2 (5 bases). V was shortened by 8 bases and J by 6 bases, with 18 bases between the two germline ends. CDR3 size: 14 residues. Per the germline V gene, CDR1 is LNHNV and CDR2 is YYDKDF (reference sequence). CDR3 nucleotides: TGTGCCACCTCCGTCCCCGGCGGGCCGGATACGCAGTATTTT. It is translated as CATSVPGGPDTQYF.

In its sample, this clonotype was seen many times. The chain links TRBV7-8 to TRBJ2-5; 9 bases are shared with TRBD1. The V and J ends lost 5 bases and 6 bases, in that order; junction bases with no gene match: 4. The germline V gene has CDR1 SGHVS and CDR2 FQNEAQ. CDR3 size: 13 residues. The CDR3 is CASSTGQGQTQYF. CDR3 nucleotides: TGTGCCAGCAGCACCGGACAGGGGCAGACCCAGTACTTC.

At least ten counts were recorded for this clonotype. The genes are TRBV5-1 and TRBJ2-2; TRBD2 matches 9 bases. CDR3 length: 16 amino acids. Losses at the gene ends were 4 bases for V and 3 bases for J; bases not matched to a gene: 7. Germline CDR1 and CDR2: SGHRS and YFSETQ. The CDR3 spells CASSPIAGVDTGELFF. DNA of the CDR3: TGCGCCAGCAGCCCGATAGCGGGAGTCGACACCGGGGAGCTGTTTTTT. The variable domain in full, completed from reference TRBV5-1 and TRBJ2-2, reads KAGVTQTPRYLIKTRGQQVTLSCSPISGHRSVSWYQQTPGQGLQFLFEYFSETQRNKGNFPGRFSGRQFSNSRSEMNVSTLELGDSALYLCASSPIAGVDTGELFFGEGSRLTVL.

This clonotype has at least ten counts. V gene TRBV29-1 combines with J gene TRBJ2-7; D gene ambiguous. CDR3 length equals 12 residues. Between the trimmed V and J ends, which lost 4 bases and 4 bases, there was a span of 11 bases. CDR1 and CDR2 (germline): SQVTM, ANQGSEA. The CDR3 sequence: CSVVDPTYEQYF. The CDR3 DNA is TGCAGCGTTGTGGACCCTACTTACGAGCAGTACTTC.

This clonotype was seen repeatedly, ten times or more. V is TRBV6-2 or TRBV6-3 and J is TRBJ2-1; D is unclear. This CDR3 has 15 residues. Germline-derived CDR1 and CDR2 are MNHEY and SVGEGT. V lost 3 bases to trimming and J lost 3 bases, with 12 bases between them. The CDR3 DNA is TGTGCCAGCAGTTATATTCAGACCTTCTACAATGAGCAGTTCTTC. Translated, it gives CASSYIQTFYNEQFF.

This clonotype was counted at least ten times. The chain employs TRBV27 and TRBJ2-7; D is undetermined. CDR3 length: 14 amino acids. The germline V and J ends were trimmed by 3 bases and 2 bases, with 11 bases remaining between them. The germline CDR1 and CDR2 sequences are MNHEY and SMNVEV (reference sequence). The CDR3 reads CASSFHSTAYEQYF. As DNA, the CDR3 is TGTGCCAGCAGTTTCCACAGTACGGCCTACGAGCAGTACTTC.

This clonotype was counted ten times or more. V usage is TRBV4-3 and J usage is TRBJ2-5; possible D gene TRBD1, 5 bases. The CDR3 contains 17 residues. Germline V gene data show CDR1 as LGHNA and CDR2 as YSLEER. Trimming cost V 0 bases and J 5 bases, with 19 bases left between them. CDR3 coding DNA: TGCGCCAGCAGCCAAGATAGCCAGGGTGGGGTCGTTGAGACCCAGTACTTC. Its translation: CASSQDSQGGVVETQYF.

This clonotype came up many times. The genes are TRBV12-5 and TRBJ2-7; TRBD2 might be the D (6 bases). V lost 10 bases to trimming and J lost 2 bases, with 12 bases between them. This CDR3 has 12 residues. Germline CDR1 reads LGHNT; CDR2 reads FRNRAP. CDR3: CATAGQTYEQYF. DNA of the CDR3: TGTGCTACTGCGGGGCAAACCTACGAGCAGTACTTC. Variable domain in full (rest from reference TRBV12-5 and TRBJ2-7): DARVTQTPRHKVTEMGQEVTMRCQPILGHNTVFWYRQTMMQGLELLAYFRNRAPLDDSGMPKDRFSAEMPDATLATLKIQPSEPRDSAVYFCATAGQTYEQYFGPGTRLTVT.

This clonotype was seen ten or more times. The chain carries TRBV12-3 or TRBV12-4 and TRBJ1-1, with unresolved D. V lost 5 bases and J lost 1, with 8 bases in between. The CDR3 contains 13 residues. CDR3 amino acids: CASSAKGNTEAFF. The CDR3 coding sequence is TGTGCCAGCAGTGCCAAGGGGAACACTGAAGCTTTCTTT.

Ten or more counts support this clonotype. This chain's CDR3 is CASSLMDDSYEQYF. The CDR3, as DNA: TGTGCCAGCAGCTTAATGGATGACTCCTACGAGCAGTACTTC. J is TRBJ2-7 and V is TRBV7-6, with D hard to call. The CDR3 extends over 14 amino acids. The germline CDR1 and CDR2 sequences are SGHVS and FNYEAQ. With 2 bases removed from V and 0 bases from J, the gap between germline ends came to 8 bases. The full variable domain, with the rest looked up from reference TRBV7-6 and TRBJ2-7, is GAGVSQSPRYKVTKRGQDVALRCDPISGHVSLYWYRQALGQGPEFLTYFNYEAQQDKSGLPNDRFSAERPEGSISTLTIQRTEQRDSAMYRCASSLMDDSYEQYFGPGTRLTVT.

This clonotype was seen at least ten times. The chain uses TRBV28 and TRBJ2-5; tentatively, D is TRBD1 (5 bases). The V gene lost 10 bases and the J gene lost 1 base, with 13 bases spanning the gap. The CDR3 contains 13 residues. Per the germline V gene, CDR1 is MDHEN and CDR2 is SYDVKM. The CDR3 is CATFPDSQETQYF. Here the CDR3 DNA reads TGTGCCACCTTCCCCGACAGCCAAGAGACCCAGTACTTC.

A note on this clonotype: A read error may explain this, as a much larger clone is one base away. Likely a read error: the CDR3 ends without its conserved phenylalanine or tryptophan. This chain joins TRBV19 and TRBJ2-5; the match to TRBD1 covers 11 bases. V shed 1 base and J 3 bases; nucleotides not matched to a gene: 1. This CDR3 region has 15 residues. The V gene's germline CDR1 is LNHDA and CDR2 SQIVND (reference sequence). The CDR3 region has the DNA TGTGCCAGTAGTATAGGGACAGGGGGCGAAGAGACCCAGTACTAC. Translating gives CASSIGTGGEETQYY.

This clonotype was picked up many times. The V and J genes are TRBV13 and TRBJ2-7; 8 bases align to TRBD1. V lost 4 bases to trimming and J lost 2 bases; unmatched junction nucleotides: 7. The CDR3 loop spans 15 amino acids. Germline CDR1 is PRHDT and CDR2 is FYEKMQ (reference sequence). Here the CDR3 reads CASSSAGQGAYEQYF. The CDR3 DNA is TGTGCCAGCAGCTCTGCTGGACAGGGCGCCTACGAGCAGTACTTC. The entire variable domain, with the rest obtained from reference TRBV13 and TRBJ2-7, is as follows: AAGVIQSPRHLIKEKRETATLKCYPIPRHDTVYWYQQGPGQDPQFLISFYEKMQSDKGSIPDRFSAQQFSDYHSELNMSSLELGDSALYFCASSSAGQGAYEQYFGPGTRLTVT.

This clonotype was seen many times. V and J are TRBV28 and TRBJ2-1, with D possibly matching TRBD2 (6 bases). V lost 4 bases and J 5 bases, leaving 12 bases between the germline ends. CDR3 length equals 14 residues. Germline V gene lookup returns CDR1 MDHEN and CDR2 SYDVKM. CDR3 region: CASSYGTFDNEQFF. The CDR3 nucleotides read TGTGCCAGCAGTTACGGGACTTTCGACAATGAGCAGTTCTTC.

In this sample, this clonotype turned up many times. The genes are TRBV20-1 and TRBJ2-2; D gene uncertain. CDR3 length equals 14 residues. Trimming pared 1 base from V and 7 bases from J, leaving 13 bases between. The V gene's germline CDR1 is DFQATT and CDR2 SNEGSKA (reference sequence). Written as DNA, the CDR3 is TGCAGTGCTAGAGTTGTGGGAAAAGTCGGGGAGCTGTTTTTT. It translates to CSARVVGKVGELFF.

This clonotype occurred many times. The rearrangement links TRBV6-5 to TRBJ2-3, with D possibly matching TRBD2 (6 bases). The germline gives CDR1 MNHEY, CDR2 SVGAGI. The CDR3 has 18 amino acids. V was shortened by 2 bases and J by 0 bases, with 18 bases between the two germline ends. CDR3 sequence reads: CASSYHLVAGTSTDTQYF. The CDR3 bases are TGTGCCAGCAGTTACCACCTCGTGGCGGGAACGAGCACAGATACGCAGTATTTT.

This clonotype was observed many times. The gene calls are TRBV15 and TRBJ2-3; TRBD2 is a possible D gene (5 bases). The CDR3 is made up of 14 amino acids. CDR1 and CDR2 (germline): LNHNV, YYDKDF (reference sequence). Trimming took off 4 bases at V and 5 bases at J, with 13 bases between the two ends. The CDR3 DNA reads TGTGCCACCAGCAATCCAGATCGGGGAGATACGCAGTATTTT. This translates into CATSNPDRGDTQYF.

V gene TRBV23-1 combines with J gene TRBJ2-1; D remains ambiguous. TRBV23-1 is flagged as an ORF with uncertain function. Trimming removed 3 bases at V and 6 bases at J, with 15 bases between. The CDR3 has 15 residues. CDR3 in amino acids: CASSHPYRECNEQFF. The CDR3 DNA sequence: TGCGCCAGCAGTCACCCCTATAGGGAATGCAATGAGCAGTTCTTC.

This clonotype was observed many times. The chain is built from TRBV9 and TRBJ2-7, with 12 bases matching TRBD2. Germline trimming cut 1 base from V and 5 bases from J; bases unmatched to any gene: 7. Germline V gives CDR1 SGDLS, CDR2 YYNGEE. The CDR3 has 16 amino acids. CDR3: CASSVSGLAGLHEQYF. In nucleotides, the CDR3 is TGTGCCAGCAGCGTATCGGGACTAGCGGGTCTCCACGAGCAGTACTTC.

There are many counts of this clonotype. The chain employs TRBV5-1 and TRBJ2-5; 9 bases fit TRBD2. The CDR3 covers 15 residues. V lost 3 bases, J lost 2 bases, and 5 bases stayed unmatched. Germline V gene lookup returns CDR1 SGHRS and CDR2 YFSETQ. In DNA form, the CDR3 reads TGCGCCAGCAGCTGGGCGGGAGGGAGGCAAGAGACCCAGTACTTC. Amino acid sequence: CASSWAGGRQETQYF.

This clonotype has a count of ten or more. V and J are TRBV4-3 and TRBJ2-1; 7 bases map to TRBD2. CDR1 LGHNA and CDR2 YSLEER come from the germline V gene. V lost 0 bases, J lost 8 bases, and 13 bases stayed unmatched. The CDR3 covers 17 residues. The CDR3 DNA follows: TGCGCCAGCAGCCAAGACCCCTTGGAAGCGGGAAAGGATGAGCAGTTCTTC. It yields the protein CASSQDPLEAGKDEQFF.

This clonotype was counted at least ten times. This chain uses TRBV4-3 with TRBJ1-6; D uncertain. CDR3 size: 14 residues. V shed 0 bases and J shed 8 bases, with 8 bases lying between them. In germline, CDR1 is LGHNA, CDR2 YSLEER. CDR3: CASSQEESDSPLHF. In DNA form, the CDR3 reads TGCGCCAGCAGCCAAGAGGAAAGTGATTCACCCCTCCACTTT.

This clonotype was seen ten or more times. The V and J genes are TRBV7-9 and TRBJ2-7, with D tentatively TRBD1 or TRBD2 (5 bases each). The ends were cut back, 10 bases at V and 6 bases at J, with 16 bases in the middle. CDR1 and CDR2 from the germline V gene are SEHNR and FQNEAQ (reference sequence). CDR3 length: 12 residues. CDR3: CATRRDGGEQYF. CDR3 bases: TGTGCCACCCGCCGGGACGGCGGCGAGCAGTACTTC. Drawing the rest from reference TRBV7-9 and TRBJ2-7, the complete variable domain is DTGVSQNPRHKITKRGQNVTFRCDPISEHNRLYWYRQTLGQGPEFLTYFQNEAQLEKSRLLSDRFSAERPKGSFSTLEIQRTEQGDSAMYLCATRRDGGEQYFGPGTRLTVT.

In the case of this clonotype: A much larger clone is a single base away; this may be a read error. The rearrangement links TRBV24-1 to TRBJ1-1; D is undetermined. The CDR3 has 12 amino acids. The ends were cut back, 6 bases at V and 1 base at J, with 5 bases in the middle. CDR1 is KGHDR, CDR2 SFDVKD, per germline. CDR3 protein: CATSWGNTEAFF. As DNA, the CDR3 is TGTGCCACCAGTTGGGGGAACACTGAAGCTTTCTTT.

At least ten counts were recorded for this clonotype. The junction departs from the called germline gene at one end, perhaps through a read error. This chain joins TRBV20-1 and TRBJ2-7, with TRBD2 identical over 13 bases. The CDR3 spans 18 residues. The germline V gene has CDR1 DFQATT and CDR2 SNEGSKA (reference sequence). The DNA for the CDR3 is TGCAGTGCCCCCGCCACGCCTACTAGCGGGAGGGTCTCCCACGAGCAGTACTTC. Translating it yields CSAPATPTSGRVSHEQYF.

This clonotype was picked up many times. The CDR3: CASSLINGPDTQYF. Written as DNA, the CDR3 is TGTGCCAGCAGTTTGATAAACGGCCCAGATACGCAGTATTTT. V is TRBV6-5 and J is TRBJ2-3; D not certain. Germline loops: CDR1 MNHEY, CDR2 SVGAGI. CDR3 length: 14 residues. The ends were cut back, 4 bases at V and 4 bases at J, with 12 bases in the middle.

This clonotype was picked up many times. The chain joins TRBV14 to TRBJ2-7; 7 positions agree with TRBD2. V shed 5 bases and J 7 bases; nucleotides not matched to a gene: 11. The V gene's germline CDR1 is SGHDN and CDR2 FVKESK. The CDR3 loop spans 14 amino acids. The chain's CDR3 is CASSISGRVDEQYF. Here the CDR3 DNA reads TGTGCCAGCAGCATCAGTGGGAGGGTGGATGAGCAGTACTTC.